This passage covers 29 T cell receptor beta chains from one sample sequenced in a study of blood T cell repertoires in COVID-19. The repertoire was sequenced with immunoSEQ multiplex PCR; TCRdb's copy has only in-frame clones and lacks some. Of about 350,000 clones listed, approximately 87% are singletons. The sample comprised peripheral blood. These receptors all come from a woman between 50 and 59 years old with COVID-19, enrolled during active disease.

This clone was counted a few times. This chain uses TRBV19 with TRBJ1-3, with 7 bases aligning to TRBD1. CDR3 length: 15 residues. After removal of 7 bases from V and 2 bases from J, the junction contained 8 bases not matched to a gene. Per the germline V gene, CDR1 is LNHDA and CDR2 is SQIVND (reference sequence). DNA of the CDR3: TGTGCCAGTACTACAGGGGATTCGGCTGGAAACACCATATATTTT. Its protein is CASTTGDSAGNTIYF.

This clone was recorded a few times. The V call is TRBV7-3, the J call TRBJ2-2; 9 bases match TRBD1. This CDR3 has 16 amino acids. Germline CDR1 reads SGHTA; CDR2 reads FQGTGA. V gave up 1 base and J gave up 5 bases; unmatched junction bases: 5. This CDR3 reads CASSLIGTGLTGELFF. The CDR3 nucleotides read TGTGCCAGCAGCTTAATAGGGACAGGGCTAACCGGGGAGCTGTTTTTT.

CDR3 sequence reads: CATSDFRSYTVSQPQHF. The CDR3 nucleotides read TGTGCCACCAGTGATTTTAGGTCGTACACAGTCAGTCAGCCCCAGCATTTT. J is TRBJ1-5 and V is TRBV24-1; no clear D. Looked up from germline, CDR1 is KGHDR and CDR2 is SFDVKD. The CDR3 length is 17 residues. With 1 base removed from V and 6 bases from J, the gap between germline ends came to 18 bases.

The V call is TRBV6-4, the J call TRBJ2-7, with TRBD2 matching over 10 bases. The CDR3 has 15 residues. After removal of 5 bases from V and 3 bases from J, the junction contained 7 bases not matched to a gene. The germline CDR1 and CDR2 sequences are MRHNA and SNTAGT. CDR3 in DNA: TGTGCCAGCAGTACGCGTAGCGGGAGGCGCTACGAGCAGTACTTC. Its protein is CASSTRSGRRYEQYF.

The CDR3 nucleotides read TGTGCCAGCCGCGGACAGACCCAGCAGTACTTC. Translating gives CASRGQTQQYF. The chain links TRBV5-8 to TRBJ2-7, with D possibly being TRBD1 (6 bases). CDR3 length equals 11 residues. The V gene lost 7 bases and the J gene lost 8 bases, with 13 bases spanning the gap. Germline V CDR1 and CDR2: SGHTS, YDEGEE.

This rearrangement joins TRBV5-1 to TRBJ1-5; TRBD1 might be the D (6 bases). The CDR3 covers 13 residues. The V end was cut by 4 bases, the J end by 5 bases, with 10 bases between. In germline, CDR1 is SGHRS, CDR2 YFSETQ. The CDR3, as DNA: TGCGCCAGCAGCGTAGCAGGGGATCAGCCCCAGCATTTT. Translated: CASSVAGDQPQHF.

The V gene is TRBV3-1 (or the pseudogene TRBV3-2), the J gene TRBJ2-5; TRBD2 agrees at 14 bases. The CDR3 extends over 15 amino acids. J lost 4 bases, V lost 5 bases, and 3 bases had no gene match. Germline V gives CDR1 LGHDT, CDR2 YNNKEL (reference sequence). The CDR3 spells CASSKGLAGGETQYF. Here the CDR3 DNA reads TGTGCCAGCAGCAAAGGACTAGCGGGAGGAGAGACCCAGTACTTC.

This sequence joins TRBV27 and TRBJ1-4; 8 nucleotides line up with TRBD1. The germline V gene has CDR1 MNHEY and CDR2 SMNVEV (reference sequence). The CDR3 is made up of 18 amino acids. V shed 5 bases, J shed 1 base, and the junction held 12 bases outside the gene matches. The CDR3 bases are TGTGCCAGCAGTCCCCTCAGGGGGCGTCGTGGAACTAATGAAAAACTGTTTTTT. Its protein is CASSPLRGRRGTNEKLFF.

This chain connects TRBV4-1 to TRBJ2-1; weak D call: TRBD2 (5 bases). Germline V gene lookup returns CDR1 MGHRA and CDR2 YSYEKL. V was clipped by 1 base and J by 10 bases, with 20 bases between them. The CDR3 has 16 residues. The CDR3 protein is CASSQGYSHPGVEQFF. The CDR3 DNA is TGCGCCAGCAGCCAAGGCTACAGCCACCCCGGGGTGGAGCAGTTCTTC.

CDR3 region: CATSDFGTGGETQYF. The CDR3 bases are TGTGCCACCAGTGATTTCGGGACAGGGGGCGAGACCCAGTACTTC. V usage is TRBV24-1 and J usage is TRBJ2-5, with TRBD1 matching 12 bases. The ends lost 1 base at V and 5 bases at J; junction bases unmatched: 1. The CDR3 loop spans 15 amino acids. Germline CDR1 is KGHDR and CDR2 is SFDVKD.

V and J are TRBV7-3 and TRBJ2-5, with 9 nucleotides matching TRBD1. V lost 0 bases to trimming and J lost 5 bases; unmatched junction nucleotides: 4. The CDR3 spans 15 residues. Germline V CDR1 and CDR2: SGHTA, FQGTGA. The CDR3 DNA sequence: TGTGCCAGCAGCTTAACGGGACAGGGTCGGGAGACCCAGTACTTC. Protein: CASSLTGQGRETQYF.

This sequence joins TRBV18 and TRBJ1-3; the match to TRBD1 covers 8 bases. This CDR3 region has 15 residues. Germline lookup yields CDR1 KGHSH and CDR2 LQKENI. V trimming: 0 bases; J trimming: 4 bases; junction bases outside the gene matches: 2. CDR3 protein: CASSPPRTGGNTIYF. CDR3 in DNA: TGTGCCAGCTCACCACCGAGGACAGGGGGAAACACCATATATTTT.

The chain uses TRBV19 and TRBJ1-5; tentatively, D is TRBD1 (5 bases). Germline lookup yields CDR1 LNHDA and CDR2 SQIVND (reference sequence). The CDR3 is 16 amino acids. V was pared by 5 bases and J by 9 bases, with 23 bases between. Written as DNA, the CDR3 is TGTGCCAGTAGTCTAGCAATGGGACTCGCCATGATGCCCCAGCATTTT. Its protein product is CASSLAMGLAMMPQHF.

Notes on this clone: At the DNA level, this CDR3 is encoded by other sequences in the same sample as well. The chain has TRBV7-2 and TRBJ2-3; TRBD2 matches 9 bases. Germline V gives CDR1 SGHTA, CDR2 FQGNSA. This CDR3 is built from 15 residues. With V trimmed by 3 bases and J by 4 bases, 5 bases remained unmatched. CDR3 protein: CASSLGGRGPDTQYF. The CDR3 coding sequence is TGTGCCAGCAGCTTGGGCGGGAGGGGCCCAGATACGCAGTATTTT.

This clone was seen only once. The chain employs TRBV6-5 and TRBJ2-3; 7 bases agree with TRBD2. Germline-derived CDR1 and CDR2 are MNHEY and SVGAGI. V was pared by 4 bases and J by 2 bases, with 3 bases of the junction left unmatched. This CDR3 comprises 14 residues. CDR3 protein: CASSSGGFTDTQYF. The DNA for the CDR3 is TGTGCCAGCAGTTCGGGGGGATTCACAGATACGCAGTATTTT.

This sequence joins TRBV7-2 and TRBJ2-5; possibly TRBD2 for D (6 bases). There are 14 residues in the CDR3. Germline V gene lookup returns CDR1 SGHTA and CDR2 FQGNSA. V lost 1 base, J lost 2 bases, and 8 bases lay in between. The CDR3 region is CASSLGGVQETQYF. The CDR3 DNA follows: TGTGCCAGCAGCTTAGGGGGGGTTCAAGAGACCCAGTACTTC.

This clone was found once. This chain joins TRBV9 and TRBJ1-2; 12 bases map to TRBD1. The CDR3 contains 15 residues. Trimming took 0 bases from V and 6 from J; bases not matched to a gene: 3. The germline V gene encodes CDR1 SGDLS and CDR2 YYNGEE. CDR3 nucleotides: TGTGCCAGCAGCGTAGGGGGACAGGGGGCGGATGGCTACACCTTC. Protein product: CASSVGGQGADGYTF.

This clone occurred once. This CDR3 is CATSRAGGSDTQYF. As DNA, the CDR3 is TGTGCCACCAGTCGAGCGGGAGGGTCAGATACGCAGTATTTT. This rearrangement joins TRBV24-1 to TRBJ2-3, with 10 positions matching TRBD2. The CDR3 length is 14 residues. J lost 4 bases, V lost 6 bases, and 3 bases had no gene match. CDR1 is KGHDR and CDR2 is SFDVKD in the germline V gene.

The chain joins TRBV3-1 (or the pseudogene TRBV3-2) to TRBJ2-1; 7 bases fit TRBD2. The CDR3 covers 15 residues. Germline V gene sequence: CDR1 LGHDT, CDR2 YNNKEL (reference sequence). Unmatched junction bases numbered 3, after V lost 0 bases and J lost 4 bases. CDR3 coding DNA: TGTGCCAGCAGCCAAGAACTAGCGAATTACAATGAGCAGTTCTTC. Its protein product is CASSQELANYNEQFF.

The chain links TRBV3-1 (or the pseudogene TRBV3-2) to TRBJ2-7; D may be TRBD1 (5 bases). CDR3 length: 14 amino acids. Germline V lookup: CDR1 LGHDT, CDR2 YNNKEL (reference sequence). With 4 bases removed from V and 3 bases from J, the gap between germline ends came to 13 bases. The DNA of the CDR3 is TGTGCCAGCAGCCCCGGCCTTAGGGGCTACGAGCAGTACTTC. Translation gives CASSPGLRGYEQYF.

The rearrangement uses TRBV14 and TRBJ1-1, with 8 bases aligning to TRBD1. The CDR3 runs 14 residues. CDR1 is SGHDN, CDR2 FVKESK, per germline. J lost 9 bases, V lost 4 bases, and 10 bases had no gene match. CDR3 residues: CASSLDRASRKAFF. CDR3 DNA sequence: TGTGCCAGCAGCCTGGACAGGGCCAGCCGAAAAGCTTTCTTT.

This clone came up once. The chain uses TRBV10-1 and TRBJ1-1; 7 bases map to TRBD1. With V trimmed by 6 bases and J by 6 bases, 10 bases remained unmatched. In germline, CDR1 is WNHNN, CDR2 SYGVQD (reference sequence). This CDR3 is 14 amino acids long. CDR3 nucleotide sequence: TGCGCCAGCAGCCCGGGACAGTCGCTGTCTGAAGCTTTCTTT. This encodes CASSPGQSLSEAFF.

The V gene is TRBV27, the J gene TRBJ2-1; unclear D gene. From germline, CDR1 is MNHEY and CDR2 SMNVEV (reference sequence). V lost 6 bases, J lost 5 bases, and 14 bases lay in between. The CDR3 runs 14 residues. The CDR3: CASSRANTHNEQFF. DNA of the CDR3: TGTGCCAGCAGCCGTGCAAACACGCACAATGAGCAGTTCTTC.

The chain uses TRBV6-5 and TRBJ2-5; possibly TRBD2 for D (5 bases). This CDR3 contains 14 residues. CDR1 is MNHEY, CDR2 SVGAGI, per germline. V was shortened by 6 bases and J by 7 bases, with 18 bases between the two germline ends. CDR3 DNA sequence: TGTGCCAGCAGCCCCGGGTCATTTGGAGGGACCCAGTACTTC. Translated: CASSPGSFGGTQYF.

This chain links TRBV18 with TRBJ1-1; D remains ambiguous. Deletions cut 3 bases from V and 4 bases from J, with 9 bases between. The CDR3 contains 13 residues. Germline V lookup: CDR1 KGHSH, CDR2 LQKENI. The DNA for the CDR3 is TGTGCCAGCTCACCGAGGGAGAGCACTGAAGCTTTCTTT. Its translation is CASSPRESTEAFF.

V usage is TRBV4-3 and J usage is TRBJ2-7, with D possibly being TRBD1 (6 bases). V was cut by 2 bases and J by 7 bases, with 9 bases left in between. Germline lookup yields CDR1 LGHNA and CDR2 YSLEER. This CDR3 comprises 12 residues. DNA of the CDR3: TGCGCCAGCAGCCAATCAGGGGAGGAGCAGTACTTC. Amino acid sequence: CASSQSGEEQYF.

Remarks on this clone: At one end, the junction sequence differs from germline, possibly due to a read error. The J gene is TRBJ2-1, the V gene TRBV7-7; the match to TRBD1 covers 10 bases. CDR1 SSHAT and CDR2 FNYEAQ come from the germline V gene (reference sequence). The CDR3 length is 15 residues. The CDR3, as DNA: TGTGCTAGCAGCTTCGGGACAGGGGCCTACAATGAGCAGTTCTTC. Its translation is CASSFGTGAYNEQFF. Full variable domain (outside the CDR3, taken from reference TRBV7-7 and TRBJ2-1): GAGVSQSPRYKVTKRGQDVTLRCDPISSHATLYWYQQALGQGPEFLTYFNYEAQPDKSGLPSDRFSAERPEGSISTLTIQRTEQRDSAMYRCASSFGTGAYNEQFFGPGTRLTVL.

The rearrangement joins TRBV5-6 to TRBJ2-5; 11 bases map to TRBD1. Losses at the gene ends were 3 bases for V and 5 bases for J; bases not matched to a gene: 6. Per germline, CDR1 SGHDT and CDR2 YYEEEE. The CDR3 extends over 15 amino acids. The CDR3 nucleotides read TGTGCCAGCAGCTCGGACAGGGGGCTTGTCGAGACCCAGTACTTC. Residues: CASSSDRGLVETQYF.

This clone was seen a single time. This rearrangement joins TRBV18 to TRBJ2-2, with D perhaps matching TRBD2 (6 bases). V was cut by 1 base and J by 0 bases, with 15 bases left in between. CDR1 is KGHSH and CDR2 is LQKENI in the germline V gene. The CDR3 has 18 residues. The CDR3 loop is CASSPLSRSGSNTGELFF. DNA for the CDR3: TGTGCCAGCTCACCACTCAGCCGGAGCGGGTCGAACACCGGGGAGCTGTTTTTT. The complete variable domain, with remaining parts taken from reference TRBV18 and TRBJ2-2, reads NAGVMQNPRHLVRRRGQEARLRCSPMKGHSHVYWYRQLPEEGLKFMVYLQKENIIDESGMPKERFSAEFPKEGPSILRIQQVVRGDSAAYFCASSPLSRSGSNTGELFFGEGSRLTVL.